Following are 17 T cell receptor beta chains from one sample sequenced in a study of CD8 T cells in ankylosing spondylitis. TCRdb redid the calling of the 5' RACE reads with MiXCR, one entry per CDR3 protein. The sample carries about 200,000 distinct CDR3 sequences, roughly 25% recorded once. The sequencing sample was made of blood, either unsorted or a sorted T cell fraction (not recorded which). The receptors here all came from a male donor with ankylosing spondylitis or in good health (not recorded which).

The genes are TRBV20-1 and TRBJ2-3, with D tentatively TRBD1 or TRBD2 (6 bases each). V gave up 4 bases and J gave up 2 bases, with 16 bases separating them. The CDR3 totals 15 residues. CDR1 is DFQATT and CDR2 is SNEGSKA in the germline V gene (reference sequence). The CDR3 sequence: CSATARGAVTDTQYF. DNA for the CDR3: TGCAGTGCTACCGCAAGGGGGGCGGTCACAGATACGCAGTATTTT.

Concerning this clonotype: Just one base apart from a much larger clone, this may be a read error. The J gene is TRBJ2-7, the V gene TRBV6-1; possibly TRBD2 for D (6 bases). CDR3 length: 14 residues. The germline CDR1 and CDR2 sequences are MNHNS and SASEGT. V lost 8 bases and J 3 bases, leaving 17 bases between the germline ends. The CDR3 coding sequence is TGTGCCAGCCTGGCGGCGGGAAGGAACTACGAGCAGTACTTC. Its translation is CASLAAGRNYEQYF.

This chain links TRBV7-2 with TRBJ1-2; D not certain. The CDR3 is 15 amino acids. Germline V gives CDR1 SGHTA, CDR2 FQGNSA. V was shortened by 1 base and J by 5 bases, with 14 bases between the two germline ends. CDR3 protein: CASSLEFRSPYGYTF. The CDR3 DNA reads TGTGCCAGCAGCTTAGAATTTAGGTCTCCTTATGGCTACACCTTC.

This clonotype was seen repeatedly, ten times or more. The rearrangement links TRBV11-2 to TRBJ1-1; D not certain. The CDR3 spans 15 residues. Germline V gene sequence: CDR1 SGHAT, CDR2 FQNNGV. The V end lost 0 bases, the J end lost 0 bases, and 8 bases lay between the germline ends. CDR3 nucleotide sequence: TGTGCCAGCAGCTTAGAACCGGGGATGAACACTGAAGCTTTCTTT. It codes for CASSLEPGMNTEAFF.

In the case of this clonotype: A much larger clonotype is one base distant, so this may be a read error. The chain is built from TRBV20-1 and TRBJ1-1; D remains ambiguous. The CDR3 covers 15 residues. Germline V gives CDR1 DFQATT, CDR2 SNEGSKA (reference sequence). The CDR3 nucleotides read TGCAGTGCTAGAGATCGGCAGAGATCGAACACTGAAGCTTTGTTT. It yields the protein CSARDRQRSNTEALF.

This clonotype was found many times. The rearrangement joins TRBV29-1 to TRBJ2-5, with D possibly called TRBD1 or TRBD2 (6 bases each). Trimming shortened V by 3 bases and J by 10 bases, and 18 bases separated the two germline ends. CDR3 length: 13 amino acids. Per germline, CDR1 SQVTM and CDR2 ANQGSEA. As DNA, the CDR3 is TGCAGCGTTGAGGGGATAGGGGGGAGTGGCCAGTACTTC. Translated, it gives CSVEGIGGSGQYF.

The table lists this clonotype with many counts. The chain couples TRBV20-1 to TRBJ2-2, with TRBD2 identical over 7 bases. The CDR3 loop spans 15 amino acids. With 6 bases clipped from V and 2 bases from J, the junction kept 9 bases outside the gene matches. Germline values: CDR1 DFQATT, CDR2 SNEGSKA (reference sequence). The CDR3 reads CSARGGSSNTGELFF. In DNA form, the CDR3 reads TGCAGTGCCCGGGGAGGGAGTAGTAACACCGGGGAGCTGTTTTTT.

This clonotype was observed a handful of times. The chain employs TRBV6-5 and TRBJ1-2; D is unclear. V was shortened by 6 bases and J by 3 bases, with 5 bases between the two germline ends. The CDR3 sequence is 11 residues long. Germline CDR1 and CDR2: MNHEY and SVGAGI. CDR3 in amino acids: CASSGDYGYTF. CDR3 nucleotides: TGTGCCAGCAGCGGGGACTATGGCTACACCTTC.

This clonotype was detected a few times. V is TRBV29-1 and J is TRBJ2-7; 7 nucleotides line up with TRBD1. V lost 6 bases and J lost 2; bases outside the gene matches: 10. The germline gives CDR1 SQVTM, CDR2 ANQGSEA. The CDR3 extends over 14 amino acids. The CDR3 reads CSVAQTGAPYEQYF. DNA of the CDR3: TGCAGCGTCGCACAAACAGGGGCCCCCTACGAGCAGTACTTC.

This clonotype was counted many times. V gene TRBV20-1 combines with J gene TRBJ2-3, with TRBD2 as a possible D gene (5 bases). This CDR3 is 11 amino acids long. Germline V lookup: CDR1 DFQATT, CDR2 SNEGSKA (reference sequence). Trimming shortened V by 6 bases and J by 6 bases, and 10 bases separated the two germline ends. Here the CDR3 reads CSAPQRDTQYF. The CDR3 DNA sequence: TGCAGTGCCCCCCAGCGGGATACGCAGTATTTT.

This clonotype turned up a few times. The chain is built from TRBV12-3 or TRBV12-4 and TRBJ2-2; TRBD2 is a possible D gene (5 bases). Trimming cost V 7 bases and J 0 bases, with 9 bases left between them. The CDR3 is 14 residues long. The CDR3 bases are TGTGCCAGCACCGAGCGGACGAACACCGGGGAGCTGTTTTTT. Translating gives CASTERTNTGELFF.

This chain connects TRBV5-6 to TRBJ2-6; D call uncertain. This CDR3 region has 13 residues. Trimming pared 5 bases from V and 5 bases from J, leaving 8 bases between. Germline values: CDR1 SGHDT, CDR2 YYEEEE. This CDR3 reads CASSYARANVLTF. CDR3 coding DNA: TGTGCCAGCAGTTATGCTAGGGCCAACGTCCTGACTTTC.

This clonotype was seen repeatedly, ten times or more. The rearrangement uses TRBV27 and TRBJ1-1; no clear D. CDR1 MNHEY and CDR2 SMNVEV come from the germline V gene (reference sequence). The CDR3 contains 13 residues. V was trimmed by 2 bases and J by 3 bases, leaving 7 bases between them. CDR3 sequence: CASSLNGYTEAFF. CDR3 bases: TGTGCCAGCAGTTTAAACGGGTACACTGAAGCTTTCTTT.

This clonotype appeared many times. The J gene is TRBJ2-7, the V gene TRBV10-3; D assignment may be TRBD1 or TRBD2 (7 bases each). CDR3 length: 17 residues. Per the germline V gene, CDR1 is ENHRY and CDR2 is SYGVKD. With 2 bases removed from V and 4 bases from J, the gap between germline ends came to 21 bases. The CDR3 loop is CAISEPGGAPNRYEQYF. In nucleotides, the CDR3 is TGTGCCATCAGTGAGCCAGGGGGGGCTCCGAACCGGTACGAGCAGTACTTC.

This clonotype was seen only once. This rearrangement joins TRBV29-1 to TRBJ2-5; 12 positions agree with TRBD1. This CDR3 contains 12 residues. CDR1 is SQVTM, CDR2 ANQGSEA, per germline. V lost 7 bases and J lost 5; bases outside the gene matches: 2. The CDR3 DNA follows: TGCAGCGCGGGACAGGGGGCCGAGACCCAGTACTTC. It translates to CSAGQGAETQYF.

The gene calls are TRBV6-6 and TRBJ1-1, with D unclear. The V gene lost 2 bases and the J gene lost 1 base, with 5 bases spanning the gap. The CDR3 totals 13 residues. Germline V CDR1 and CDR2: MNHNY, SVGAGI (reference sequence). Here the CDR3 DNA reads TGTGCCAGCAGTTACCACTCGAACACTGAAGCTTTCTTT. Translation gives CASSYHSNTEAFF.

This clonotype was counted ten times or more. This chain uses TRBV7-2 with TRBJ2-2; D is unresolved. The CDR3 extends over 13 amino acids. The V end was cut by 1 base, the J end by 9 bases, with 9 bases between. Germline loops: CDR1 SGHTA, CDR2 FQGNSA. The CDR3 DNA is TGTGCCAGCAGCTTAGTTTTTCGGCGGGAGCTGTTTTTT. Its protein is CASSLVFRRELFF.